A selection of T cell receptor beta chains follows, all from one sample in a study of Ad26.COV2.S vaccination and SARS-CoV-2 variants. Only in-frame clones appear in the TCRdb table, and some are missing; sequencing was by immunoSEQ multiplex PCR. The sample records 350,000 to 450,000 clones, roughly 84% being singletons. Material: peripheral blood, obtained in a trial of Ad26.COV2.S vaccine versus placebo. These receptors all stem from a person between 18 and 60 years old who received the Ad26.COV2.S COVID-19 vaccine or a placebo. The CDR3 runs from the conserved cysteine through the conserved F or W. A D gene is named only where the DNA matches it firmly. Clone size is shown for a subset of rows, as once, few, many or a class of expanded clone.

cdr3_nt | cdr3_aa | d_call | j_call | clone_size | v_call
TGTGCCAGTAGTACCGGACGGAGAGTGTACGATACGCAGTATTTT | CASSTGRRVYDTQYF | . | TRBJ2-3 | . | TRBV19
TGTGCCAGCAGTGACCCCCGCCCGGGACAGAGGGAATTGGGGGGGCTCTACGAGCAGTACTTC | CASSDPRPGQRELGGLYEQYF | . | TRBJ2-7 | . | TRBV6-4
TGTGCCACCAGGAGACTGGGGGATGAAAAACTGTTTTTT | CATRRLGDEKLFF | . | TRBJ1-4 | . | TRBV6-5
TGTGCCAGCAGCGTAGGGACAGGGAGGGAGACCCAGTACTTC | CASSVGTGRETQYF | TRBD1 | TRBJ2-5 | . | TRBV9
TGTGCCAGCAGCTTAGCTGTAGAAAAACTGTTTTTT | CASSLAVEKLFF | . | TRBJ1-4 | once | TRBV11-2
TGTGCCAGCAGTTACGTGGCTCTCCCAAAGGGAGCTTTCTTT | CASSYVALPKGAFF | . | TRBJ1-1 | . | TRBV6-5
TGTGCCAGCAGCTTAGACGGGACAGGGAGCACTGGCTACACCTTC | CASSLDGTGSTGYTF | TRBD1 | TRBJ1-2 | few | TRBV7-9
TGTGCCAGCAGCGGCGAGAGTACAGGGGCGCAAGCTTTCTTT | CASSGESTGAQAFF | TRBD1 | TRBJ1-1 | . | TRBV5-4
TGTGCTAGCAGCCAAGACTTGCCGGACACCGGGGAGCTGTTTTTT | CASSQDLPDTGELFF | . | TRBJ2-2 | . | TRBV7-7
TGTGCCAGCAGCCAGAGGTACAGACTTTACGAGCAGTACTTC | CASSQRYRLYEQYF | . | TRBJ2-7 | . | TRBV14
TGTGCCAGCAGCCCAACGGGACTAGCGGGCGAGCAGTACTTC | CASSPTGLAGEQYF | TRBD2 | TRBJ2-7 | . | TRBV9
TGTGCCAGCAGCTTGGGGTGGCGGGGCTATGGCTACACCTTC | CASSLGWRGYGYTF | . | TRBJ1-2 | . | TRBV5-8
TGCGCCAGCAGCCACCCCGGACTAACCTCCAACACAGATACGCAGTATTTT | CASSHPGLTSNTDTQYF | . | TRBJ2-3 | . | TRBV4-1
TGTGCCAGCAGCCCCTTTGGACACAACAATCAGCCCCAGCATTTT | CASSPFGHNNQPQHF | . | TRBJ1-5 | . | TRBV7-9
TGTGCCAGCAGGGAGGGACTTCAGTACTTC | CASREGLQYF | . | TRBJ2-7 | . | TRBV6-5
TGTGCCAGCAGTGATATCAACAGGGGCAGTGGCGACAATGAGCAGTTCTTC | CASSDINRGSGDNEQFF | TRBD1 | TRBJ2-1 | few | TRBV6-1
TGCGCCAGCAGCATTCCCGATGGGGCAGGGACCCCCTACGAGCAGTACTTC | CASSIPDGAGTPYEQYF | . | TRBJ2-7 | . | TRBV5-1
TGTGCCAGCAGCTTTTTCCCCCCGGGACATAAGCGTTCACCCCTCCACTTT | CASSFFPPGHKRSPLHF | . | TRBJ1-6 | . | TRBV7-2
TGCGCCAGCAGCCAAGACTCCTCAGGGCGGCAGCCCCAGCATTTT | CASSQDSSGRQPQHF | . | TRBJ1-5 | . | TRBV4-3
TGTGCCAGCAGCCAAGAAGAGAGGGGACCGGCGAGCGGCTACACCTTC | CASSQEERGPASGYTF | . | TRBJ1-2 | . | TRBV4-2
TGTGCCAGCAGCTTGGGCCCCGACGGCACTGAAGCTTTCTTT | CASSLGPDGTEAFF | . | TRBJ1-1 | . | TRBV7-3
TGTGCCAGCAGCTTAGGGGACTACGAGCAGTACTTC | CASSLGDYEQYF | . | TRBJ2-7 | . | TRBV7-9
TGTGCCAGCAGGGGAGGGGAAAGCGTACCTGAAGCTTTCTTT | CASRGGESVPEAFF | . | TRBJ1-1 | . | TRBV6-6
TGTGCCAGCAGCCCCGGACGGACTGATAGCAATCAGCCCCAGCATTTT | CASSPGRTDSNQPQHF | . | TRBJ1-5 | . | TRBV3-1/TRBV3-2
TGTGCCAGCAGCTTAGCTGGTACAGGTGGGATGAACACTGAAGCTTTCTTT | CASSLAGTGGMNTEAFF | . | TRBJ1-1 | . | TRBV7-9
TGTGCCAGTATGGGGAGATATTCACCCCTCCACTTT | CASMGRYSPLHF | . | TRBJ1-6 | . | TRBV19